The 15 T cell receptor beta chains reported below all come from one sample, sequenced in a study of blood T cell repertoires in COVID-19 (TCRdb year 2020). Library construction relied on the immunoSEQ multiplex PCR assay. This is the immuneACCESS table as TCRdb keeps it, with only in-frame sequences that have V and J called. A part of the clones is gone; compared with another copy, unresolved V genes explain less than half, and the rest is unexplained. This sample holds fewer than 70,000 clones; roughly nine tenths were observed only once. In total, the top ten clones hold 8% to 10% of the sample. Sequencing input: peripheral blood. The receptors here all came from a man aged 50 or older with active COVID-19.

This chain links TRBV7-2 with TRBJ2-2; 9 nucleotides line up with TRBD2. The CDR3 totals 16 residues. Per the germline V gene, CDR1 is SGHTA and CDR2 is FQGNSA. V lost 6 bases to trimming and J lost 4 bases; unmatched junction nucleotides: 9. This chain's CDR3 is CASRSRTSAITGELFF. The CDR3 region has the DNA TGTGCCAGCAGGTCTAGGACTAGCGCTATCACCGGGGAGCTGTTTTTT.

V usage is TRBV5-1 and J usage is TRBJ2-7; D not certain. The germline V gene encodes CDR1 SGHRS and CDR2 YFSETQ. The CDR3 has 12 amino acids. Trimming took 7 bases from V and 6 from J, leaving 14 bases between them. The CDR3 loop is CASSPNVGEQYF. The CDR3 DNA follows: TGCGCCAGCTCTCCGAACGTCGGCGAGCAGTACTTC.

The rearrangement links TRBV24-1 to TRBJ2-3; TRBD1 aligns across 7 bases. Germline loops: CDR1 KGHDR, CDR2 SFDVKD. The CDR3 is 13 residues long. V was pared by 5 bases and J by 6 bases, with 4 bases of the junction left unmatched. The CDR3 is CATSGNRGDTQYF. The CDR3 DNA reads TGTGCCACCAGTGGAAACAGGGGCGATACGCAGTATTTT.

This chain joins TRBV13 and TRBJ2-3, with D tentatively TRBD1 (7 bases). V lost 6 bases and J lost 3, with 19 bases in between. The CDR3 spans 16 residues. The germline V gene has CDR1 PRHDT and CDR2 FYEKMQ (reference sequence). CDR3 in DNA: TGTGCCAGCAGTGGCCCAGGGGGGACCGGGACAGATACGCAGTATTTT. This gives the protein CASSGPGGTGTDTQYF.

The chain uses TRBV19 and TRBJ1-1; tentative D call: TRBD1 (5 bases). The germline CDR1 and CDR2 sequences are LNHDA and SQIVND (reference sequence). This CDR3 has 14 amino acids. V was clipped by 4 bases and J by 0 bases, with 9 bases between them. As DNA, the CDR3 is TGTGCCAGTAGTAACAGGTACATGAACACTGAAGCTTTCTTT. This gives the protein CASSNRYMNTEAFF. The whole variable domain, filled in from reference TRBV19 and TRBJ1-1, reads DGGITQSPKYLFRKEGQNVTLSCEQNLNHDAMYWYRQDPGQGLRLIYYSQIVNDFQKGDIAEGYSVSREKKESFPLTVTSAQKNPTAFYLCASSNRYMNTEAFFGQGTRLTVV.

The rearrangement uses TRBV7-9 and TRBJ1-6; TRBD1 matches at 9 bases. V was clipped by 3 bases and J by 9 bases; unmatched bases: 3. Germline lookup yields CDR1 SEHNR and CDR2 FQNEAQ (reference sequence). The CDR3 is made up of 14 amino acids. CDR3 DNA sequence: TGTGCCAGCAGCTTGGACAGGGGCGGTTCACCCCTCCACTTT. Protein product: CASSLDRGGSPLHF.

The CDR3 reads CASSLVGTVQETQYF. Written as DNA, the CDR3 is TGTGCCAGCAGCTTAGTTGGGACAGTACAAGAGACCCAGTACTTC. This chain uses TRBV7-2 with TRBJ2-5; TRBD1 matches at 7 bases. Germline CDR1 SGHTA, CDR2 FQGNSA. This CDR3 is built from 15 residues. The trim removed 1 base at V and 2 bases at J, leaving 4 bases unmatched.

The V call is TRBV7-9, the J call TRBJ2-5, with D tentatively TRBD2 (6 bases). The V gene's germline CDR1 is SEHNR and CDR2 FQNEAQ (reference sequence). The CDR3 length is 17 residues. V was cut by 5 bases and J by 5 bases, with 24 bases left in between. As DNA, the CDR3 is TGTGCCAGCAGCCGATTCACCGGCGACGCGGGGCTGGAGACCCAGTACTTC. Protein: CASSRFTGDAGLETQYF.

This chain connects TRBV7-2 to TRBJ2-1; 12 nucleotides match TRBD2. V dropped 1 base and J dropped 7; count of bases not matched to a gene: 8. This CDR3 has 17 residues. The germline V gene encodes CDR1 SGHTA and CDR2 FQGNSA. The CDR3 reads CASSLDLAGGRRNEQFF. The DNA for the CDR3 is TGTGCCAGCAGCTTAGATCTAGCGGGGGGGCGTAGGAATGAGCAGTTCTTC.

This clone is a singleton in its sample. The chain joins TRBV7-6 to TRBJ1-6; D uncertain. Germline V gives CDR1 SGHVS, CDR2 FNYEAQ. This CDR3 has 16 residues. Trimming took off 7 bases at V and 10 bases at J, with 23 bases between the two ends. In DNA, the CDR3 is TGTGCCAGCACCCTACGGCGGCCCTTTTTAAGATCACCCCTCCACTTT. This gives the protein CASTLRRPFLRSPLHF. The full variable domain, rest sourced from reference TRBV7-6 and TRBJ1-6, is GAGVSQSPRYKVTKRGQDVALRCDPISGHVSLYWYRQALGQGPEFLTYFNYEAQQDKSGLPNDRFSAERPEGSISTLTIQRTEQRDSAMYRCASTLRRPFLRSPLHFGNGTRLTVT.

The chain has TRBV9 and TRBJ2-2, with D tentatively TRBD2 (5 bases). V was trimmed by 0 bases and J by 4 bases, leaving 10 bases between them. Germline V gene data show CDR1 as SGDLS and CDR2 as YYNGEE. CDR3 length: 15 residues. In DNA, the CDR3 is TGTGCCAGCAGCGTAGGGGATAGCGCCACCGGGGAGCTGTTTTTT. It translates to CASSVGDSATGELFF.

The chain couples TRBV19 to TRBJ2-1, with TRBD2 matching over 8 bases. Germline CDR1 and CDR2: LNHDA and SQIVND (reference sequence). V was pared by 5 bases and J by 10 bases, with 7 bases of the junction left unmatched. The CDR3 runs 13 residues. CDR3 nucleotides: TGTGCCAGTAGTGTCTATAGCGGGGAAGAGCAGTTCTTC. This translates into CASSVYSGEEQFF.

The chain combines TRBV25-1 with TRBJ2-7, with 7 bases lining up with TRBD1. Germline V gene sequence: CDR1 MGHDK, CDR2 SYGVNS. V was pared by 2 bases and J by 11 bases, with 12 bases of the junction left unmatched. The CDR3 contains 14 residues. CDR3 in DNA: TGTGCCAGCAGTGAACCCGGGACAGCATCGCCCAAGTACTTC. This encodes CASSEPGTASPKYF.

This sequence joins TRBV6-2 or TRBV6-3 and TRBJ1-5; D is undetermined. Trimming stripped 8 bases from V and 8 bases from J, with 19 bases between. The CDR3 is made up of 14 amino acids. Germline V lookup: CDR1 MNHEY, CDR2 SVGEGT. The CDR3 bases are TGTGCCAGCGGCCCTAGGGCAGGAGGCGAGCCCCAGCATTTT. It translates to CASGPRAGGEPQHF.

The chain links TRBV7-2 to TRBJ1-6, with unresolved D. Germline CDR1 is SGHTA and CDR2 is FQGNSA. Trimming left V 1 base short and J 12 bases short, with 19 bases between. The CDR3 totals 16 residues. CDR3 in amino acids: CASSLDKPGSGEPLHF. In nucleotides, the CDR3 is TGTGCCAGCAGCTTAGATAAGCCGGGATCGGGAGAACCCCTCCACTTT.